The 17 T cell receptor beta chains below were found in one sample sequenced in a study of CD8 T cells in Susac syndrome. Random hexamers were used to reverse transcribe roughly 0.5 to 1 ug of RNA. TCRdb itself ran the immunoSEQ multiplex PCR reads through MiXCR, one entry per CDR3 protein. The sample lists 230,000 or so distinct CDR3 sequences, roughly 96% occurring once. Sample: CD4+ T cells from PBMCs. Receptors originate from a human donor with multiple sclerosis.

J is TRBJ1-5 and V is TRBV2; D is ambiguous. The CDR3 is made up of 14 amino acids. The V gene's germline CDR1 is SNHLY and CDR2 FYNNEI. Trimming cost V 3 bases and J 1 base, with 7 bases left between them. The CDR3 DNA follows: TGTGCCAGCAGTGAGACAATCAGCAATCAGCCCCAGCATTTT. Its translation: CASSETISNQPQHF.

The genes are TRBV20-1 and TRBJ1-5; D might be TRBD1 (5 bases). This CDR3 is 13 amino acids long. V gave up 6 bases and J gave up 0 bases, with 9 bases separating them. Germline values: CDR1 DFQATT, CDR2 SNEGSKA (reference sequence). CDR3 sequence reads: CSAQTASNQPQHF. CDR3 DNA sequence: TGCAGTGCCCAGACAGCTAGCAATCAGCCCCAGCATTTT.

This chain links TRBV20-1 with TRBJ1-6; possible D gene TRBD1, 5 bases. CDR1 and CDR2 (germline): DFQATT, SNEGSKA (reference sequence). There are 12 residues in the CDR3. V was pared by 6 bases and J by 14 bases, with 17 bases between. CDR3 bases: TGCAGTGCAAACCGGGACCTCTCATCCCTCCACTTT. Translated: CSANRDLSSLHF.

J is TRBJ1-2 and V is TRBV2, with D hard to call. The germline CDR1 and CDR2 sequences are SNHLY and FYNNEI. The CDR3 totals 12 residues. With 7 bases removed from V and 2 bases from J, the gap between germline ends came to 8 bases. The CDR3 spells CASTPWNYGYTF. CDR3 sequence (DNA): TGTGCCAGCACCCCATGGAACTATGGCTACACCTTC.

The rearrangement uses TRBV30 and TRBJ2-7; D ambiguous. The CDR3 is 13 residues long. The germline CDR1 and CDR2 sequences are GTSNPN and SVGIG (reference sequence). Trimming took off 7 bases at V and 0 bases at J, with 13 bases between the two ends. CDR3 nucleotide sequence: TGTGCCTTTACTCGTTCTGGCTCCTACGAGCAGTACTTC. The encoded protein is CAFTRSGSYEQYF.

This chain connects TRBV12-3 or TRBV12-4 to TRBJ2-4; D is possibly TRBD2 (5 bases). V was cut by 3 bases and J by 0 bases, with 12 bases left in between. This CDR3 comprises 16 residues. For the CDR3, the DNA is TGTGCCAGCAGTTTTGAAAGCGGTATAGCCAAAAACATTCAGTACTTC. Its protein is CASSFESGIAKNIQYF.

The chain links TRBV20-1 to TRBJ1-2, with D perhaps TRBD1 (5 bases). The CDR3 is 11 amino acids. V gave up 6 bases and J gave up 4 bases, with 9 bases separating them. The V gene's germline CDR1 is DFQATT and CDR2 SNEGSKA (reference sequence). The CDR3 loop reads CSAQGTYGYTF. The CDR3 DNA sequence: TGCAGTGCGCAGGGAACCTATGGCTACACCTTC.

The chain uses TRBV4-1 and TRBJ2-7, with D hard to call. Germline CDR1 and CDR2: MGHRA and YSYEKL. V gave up 1 base and J gave up 3 bases, with 16 bases separating them. The CDR3 spans 16 residues. The CDR3 coding sequence is TGCGCCAGCAGCCAAGGTGAAACTATTATAAACTACGAGCAGTACTTC. The encoded protein is CASSQGETIINYEQYF.

The chain recombines TRBV12-3 or TRBV12-4 with TRBJ2-7; 7 bases line up with TRBD2. After removal of 0 bases from V and 3 bases from J, the junction contained 2 bases not matched to a gene. The CDR3 has 14 residues. DNA of the CDR3: TGTGCCAGCAGTTTAGCAGCGGGGAGCTACGAGCAGTACTTC. Encoded protein: CASSLAAGSYEQYF.

The V and J genes are TRBV7-9 and TRBJ1-6; 7 bases line up with TRBD1. Unmatched junction bases numbered 7, after V lost 5 bases and J lost 6 bases. This CDR3 region has 15 residues. Germline assignment: CDR1 SEHNR and CDR2 FQNEAQ (reference sequence). The chain's CDR3 is CASSTMTGFNSPLHF. The DNA for the CDR3 is TGTGCCAGCAGCACGATGACAGGGTTTAATTCACCCCTCCACTTT.

The rearrangement links TRBV29-1 to TRBJ2-2, with D uncertain. This CDR3 spans 13 amino acids. Germline V lookup: CDR1 SQVTM, CDR2 ANQGSEA. Between the trimmed V and J ends, which lost 3 bases and 5 bases, there was a span of 10 bases. This chain's CDR3 is CSVDKDLTGELFF. CDR3 sequence (DNA): TGCAGCGTTGACAAGGATCTTACCGGGGAGCTGTTTTTT.

This clonotype occurred once. The CDR3 region has the DNA TGCAGTGCTAGAGATCAAAGGGACTCCCAGTTCTTC. It yields the protein CSARDQRDSQFF. The chain is built from TRBV20-1 and TRBJ2-1; a weak D match, TRBD2 (6 bases). The CDR3 covers 12 residues. Per germline, CDR1 DFQATT and CDR2 SNEGSKA (reference sequence). V lost 0 bases and J lost 13, with 13 bases in between.

The chain has TRBV7-9 and TRBJ2-7; D uncertain. There are 12 residues in the CDR3. Trimming removed 5 bases at V and 4 bases at J, with 9 bases between. Germline V lookup: CDR1 SEHNR, CDR2 FQNEAQ (reference sequence). The CDR3 spells CASSHTVYEQYF. In DNA form, the CDR3 reads TGTGCCAGCAGCCACACCGTTTACGAGCAGTACTTC.

This chain links TRBV12-3 or TRBV12-4 with TRBJ1-6; D is possibly TRBD1 (6 bases). Trimming left V 0 bases short and J 10 bases short, with 13 bases between. CDR3 length equals 15 residues. CDR3 loop: CASSLAGTGKSPLHF. The DNA of the CDR3 is TGTGCCAGCAGTTTAGCAGGAACAGGGAAATCACCCCTCCACTTT.

The genes are TRBV2 and TRBJ1-1; 10 nucleotides line up with TRBD1. Per germline, CDR1 SNHLY and CDR2 FYNNEI. The CDR3 sequence is 16 residues long. V trimming: 4 bases; J trimming: 4 bases; junction bases outside the gene matches: 9. The CDR3, as DNA: TGTGCCAGCAGTGGTTGGGACAGGGGATCTGGCACTGAAGCTTTCTTT. Translation gives CASSGWDRGSGTEAFF.

The rearrangement links TRBV18 to TRBJ2-7, with 7 bases matching TRBD2. Looked up from germline, CDR1 is KGHSH and CDR2 is LQKENI. Trimming at V came to 0 bases and at J to 5 bases, leaving 13 bases not matched to a gene. This CDR3 comprises 17 residues. The CDR3 is CASSPPYWEGRLDEQYF. CDR3 DNA: TGTGCCAGCTCACCACCCTATTGGGAGGGGAGGCTCGACGAGCAGTACTTC.

The J gene is TRBJ2-1, the V gene TRBV20-1; 8 bases align to TRBD2. The V gene's germline CDR1 is DFQATT and CDR2 SNEGSKA (reference sequence). CDR3 length: 15 residues. V was clipped by 5 bases and J by 0 bases; unmatched bases: 6. CDR3 residues: CSAPSGGSSYNEQFF. The CDR3 bases are TGCAGTGCTCCCAGCGGGGGAAGCTCCTACAATGAGCAGTTCTTC.